This entry lists 30 T cell receptor beta chains sequenced from one sample in a study of siplizumab effects on memory and regulatory T cells. Profiled with immunoSEQ multiplex PCR; TCRdb holds only in-frame clones, not every one. Of some 97,000 clones in the sample, 90% to 95% were seen once. Input material: Tregs sorted from blood. Receptors were obtained from a human donor in good health.

This rearrangement joins TRBV9 to TRBJ2-3; 11 nucleotides agree with TRBD2. In germline, CDR1 is SGDLS, CDR2 YYNGEE. There are 16 residues in the CDR3. After removal of 4 bases from V and 1 base from J, the junction contained 5 bases not matched to a gene. DNA for the CDR3: TGTGCCAGCAGCTTTTCACTAGCGGGGGGCACAGATACGCAGTATTTT. Translating it yields CASSFSLAGGTDTQYF. Variable domain in full (rest from reference TRBV9 and TRBJ2-3): DSGVTQTPKHLITATGQRVTLRCSPRSGDLSVYWYQQSLDQGLQFLIQYYNGEERAKGNILERFSAQQFPDLHSELNLSSLELGDSALYFCASSFSLAGGTDTQYFGPGTRLTVL.

The chain employs TRBV29-1 and TRBJ2-1; 12 bases match TRBD2. Germline lookup yields CDR1 SQVTM and CDR2 ANQGSEA. This CDR3 is 15 amino acids long. V was clipped by 4 bases and J by 4 bases; unmatched bases: 5. The CDR3, as DNA: TGCAGCGTTGGCACTAGCGGGAGGCTTTACAATGAGCAGTTCTTC. Amino acid sequence: CSVGTSGRLYNEQFF.

The V gene is TRBV6-6, the J gene TRBJ2-4; no firm D call. Germline loops: CDR1 MNHNY, CDR2 SVGAGI (reference sequence). CDR3 length: 11 amino acids. V was pared by 7 bases and J by 11 bases, with 12 bases between. For the CDR3, the DNA is TGTGCCAGCACCCAGCGCAGTCTTCAGTACTTC. This gives the protein CASTQRSLQYF.

The count of this clone is one. The rearrangement links TRBV29-1 to TRBJ2-7; 8 bases agree with TRBD2. The CDR3 has 17 residues. Germline V gene data show CDR1 as SQVTM and CDR2 as ANQGSEA. After removal of 6 bases from V and 0 bases from J, the junction contained 16 bases not matched to a gene. The CDR3 sequence: CSVRDPRSGGSSYEQYF. CDR3 sequence (DNA): TGCAGCGTGAGGGATCCTCGTTCGGGGGGGTCCTCCTACGAGCAGTACTTC.

This rearrangement joins TRBV19 to TRBJ1-5, with D maybe TRBD1 (5 bases). The CDR3 runs 15 residues. Germline values: CDR1 LNHDA, CDR2 SQIVND (reference sequence). V was shortened by 7 bases and J by 1 base, with 14 bases between the two germline ends. This chain's CDR3 is CASKQRQGSNQPQHF. Here the CDR3 DNA reads TGTGCCAGTAAACAGCGGCAGGGCAGCAATCAGCCCCAGCATTTT. The full variable domain, in which reference TRBV19 and TRBJ1-5 provide the parts outside the CDR3, is DGGITQSPKYLFRKEGQNVTLSCEQNLNHDAMYWYRQDPGQGLRLIYYSQIVNDFQKGDIAEGYSVSREKKESFPLTVTSAQKNPTAFYLCASKQRQGSNQPQHFGDGTRLSIL.

The chain joins TRBV5-1 to TRBJ2-3; a possible D gene is TRBD1 (5 bases). CDR3 size: 16 residues. Germline loops: CDR1 SGHRS, CDR2 YFSETQ. The V end lost 4 bases, the J end lost 1 base, and 16 bases lay between the germline ends. The CDR3 DNA is TGCGCCAGCAGCCCCACGCGTCAGGGTCGCACAGATACGCAGTATTTT. It specifies CASSPTRQGRTDTQYF.

This sequence joins TRBV4-2 and TRBJ2-1, with D uncertain. CDR1 LGHNA and CDR2 YNFKEQ come from the germline V gene. The CDR3 length is 15 residues. Trimming took 0 bases from V and 6 from J, leaving 12 bases between them. CDR3 coding DNA: TGTGCCAGCAGCCAAGATCGAGGACCCTTCAATGAGCAGTTCTTC. Residues: CASSQDRGPFNEQFF.

The V call is TRBV4-1, the J call TRBJ1-4; possible D gene TRBD1, 5 bases. The CDR3 contains 14 residues. CDR1 and CDR2 from the germline V gene are MGHRA and YSYEKL. V lost 0 bases and J 8 bases, leaving 10 bases between the germline ends. The CDR3 bases are TGCGCCAGCAGCCAAGACAGGGATAGAGAAAAACTGTTTTTT. This codes for CASSQDRDREKLFF.

The rearrangement joins TRBV11-2 to TRBJ2-1; TRBD2 is a possible D gene (6 bases). Germline CDR1 reads SGHAT; CDR2 reads FQNNGV. The CDR3 extends over 15 amino acids. Trimming removed 1 base at V and 9 bases at J, with 16 bases between. CDR3 sequence (DNA): TGTGCCAGCAGCTTAGTAGCGGCCCCCGCCGGTGAGCAGTTCTTC. Translation gives CASSLVAAPAGEQFF.

The V call is TRBV7-6, the J call TRBJ2-3; TRBD2 matches 7 bases. The CDR3 is 16 amino acids. Trimming took 5 bases from V and 2 from J; bases not matched to a gene: 10. The germline V gene has CDR1 SGHVS and CDR2 FNYEAQ. CDR3 sequence (DNA): TGTGCCAGCAGCCCTATTTCGGGAGGCACCACAGATACGCAGTATTTT. Its translation is CASSPISGGTTDTQYF.

J is TRBJ2-3 and V is TRBV6-1; 8 bases agree with TRBD2. The CDR3 runs 16 residues. J lost 4 bases, V lost 4 bases, and 10 bases had no gene match. Looked up from germline, CDR1 is MNHNS and CDR2 is SASEGT. The CDR3 coding sequence is TGTGCCAGCAGTGCAGCATTCGGGACTAGGGCAGATACGCAGTATTTT. This gives the protein CASSAAFGTRADTQYF.

The V and J genes are TRBV6-5 and TRBJ2-1; no clear D. The ends were cut back, 0 bases at V and 6 bases at J, with 9 bases in the middle. The CDR3 length is 14 residues. The germline gives CDR1 MNHEY, CDR2 SVGAGI. The CDR3 DNA is TGTGCCAGCAGTTACTCGGGATTTGGCAATGAGCAGTTCTTC. Its translation is CASSYSGFGNEQFF.

The chain combines TRBV19 with TRBJ2-6; TRBD2 matches at 7 bases. Germline loops: CDR1 LNHDA, CDR2 SQIVND (reference sequence). The CDR3 runs 20 residues. Trimming took 3 bases from V and 2 from J; bases not matched to a gene: 16. The chain's CDR3 is CASSIFWDYSSGTGANVLTF. The CDR3 DNA reads TGTGCCAGTAGTATTTTTTGGGACTACAGCTCTGGAACTGGGGCCAACGTCCTGACTTTC.

In this sample, this clone turned up once. The chain carries TRBV2 and TRBJ2-5; tentatively, D is TRBD2 (5 bases). Germline-derived CDR1 and CDR2 are SNHLY and FYNNEI. Trimming stripped 2 bases from V and 1 base from J, with 8 bases between. This CDR3 has 14 amino acids. The CDR3 region is CASSELGGQETQYF. The DNA for the CDR3 is TGTGCCAGCAGTGAACTCGGAGGCCAAGAGACCCAGTACTTC.

The CDR3 here is CASSEGRARETQYF. CDR3 in DNA: TGTGCCAGCAGTGAAGGCAGGGCTCGGGAGACCCAGTACTTC. The V gene is TRBV2, the J gene TRBJ2-5; a possible D gene is TRBD1 (5 bases). From germline, CDR1 is SNHLY and CDR2 FYNNEI. Trimming pared 1 base from V and 5 bases from J, leaving 11 bases between. CDR3 length equals 14 residues.

This clone showed up just once. The V call is TRBV7-3, the J call TRBJ1-2; D unclear. CDR1 and CDR2 from the germline V gene are SGHTA and FQGTGA. The CDR3 sequence is 14 residues long. V gave up 5 bases and J gave up 4 bases, with 14 bases separating them. CDR3 residues: CASSPVVGSYGYTF. As DNA, the CDR3 is TGTGCCAGCAGCCCAGTCGTGGGGAGCTATGGCTACACCTTC.

The J gene is TRBJ2-7, the V gene TRBV7-2, with 7 nucleotides matching TRBD2. The germline gives CDR1 SGHTA, CDR2 FQGNSA. The CDR3 contains 15 residues. V trimming: 2 bases; J trimming: 4 bases; junction bases outside the gene matches: 8. The CDR3 is CASSLQATSFYEQYF. As DNA, the CDR3 is TGTGCCAGCAGCTTACAGGCGACTAGCTTTTACGAGCAGTACTTC.

The chain recombines TRBV19 with TRBJ1-1; 10 positions agree with TRBD1. V dropped 4 bases and J dropped 2; count of bases not matched to a gene: 7. In germline, CDR1 is LNHDA, CDR2 SQIVND (reference sequence). This CDR3 has 16 residues. The CDR3, as DNA: TGTGCCAGTAGTACACCGACAGGGGGCCCAAACACTGAAGCTTTCTTT. It is translated as CASSTPTGGPNTEAFF.

The CDR3 sequence is CASSVSNQETQYF. For the CDR3, the DNA is TGTGCCAGCAGCGTGTCAAATCAAGAGACCCAGTACTTC. This chain joins TRBV9 and TRBJ2-5, with D hard to call. V was clipped by 2 bases and J by 2 bases, with 7 bases between them. The germline V gene encodes CDR1 SGDLS and CDR2 YYNGEE. The CDR3 loop spans 13 amino acids.

The V call is TRBV23-1, the J call TRBJ2-5, with D hard to call. TRBV23-1 falls under the ORF class, with uncertain function. Between the trimmed V and J ends, which lost 7 bases and 4 bases, there was a span of 19 bases. This CDR3 has 15 amino acids. The CDR3 DNA sequence: TGCGCCAGCACCCTGAAGGACCTCTGGATAGAGACCCAGTACTTC. Protein: CASTLKDLWIETQYF.

The V call is TRBV10-1, the J call TRBJ2-1; TRBD2 aligns across 11 bases. CDR3 size: 18 residues. With 6 bases clipped from V and 0 bases from J, the junction kept 10 bases outside the gene matches. Germline V lookup: CDR1 WNHNN, CDR2 SYGVQD (reference sequence). CDR3 coding DNA: TGCGCCAGCAGCCGAGGACTAGCGGGTCGAAGCTCCTACAATGAGCAGTTCTTC. Translating it yields CASSRGLAGRSSYNEQFF.

The J gene is TRBJ2-2, the V gene TRBV10-3, with TRBD2 as a possible D gene (6 bases). Germline values: CDR1 ENHRY, CDR2 SYGVKD. CDR3 size: 17 residues. V was trimmed by 0 bases and J by 5 bases, leaving 16 bases between them. In nucleotides, the CDR3 is TGTGCCATCAGTGAGTCAAGGAGACTAGTCGGTACCGGGGAGCTGTTTTTT. Its protein product is CAISESRRLVGTGELFF.

This clone was picked up one time. The rearrangement links TRBV11-2 to TRBJ2-7; tentative D call: TRBD2 (6 bases). Trimming shortened V by 3 bases and J by 6 bases, and 24 bases separated the two germline ends. Germline V gives CDR1 SGHAT, CDR2 FQNNGV. The CDR3 has 17 residues. The CDR3 spells CASSFVGGLLILGEQYF. The CDR3 coding sequence is TGTGCCAGCAGCTTCGTCGGGGGTCTCCTTATTCTAGGCGAGCAGTACTTC.

This chain links TRBV7-3 with TRBJ2-6; D is undetermined. The CDR3 is 13 amino acids. Trimming took 3 bases from V and 3 from J, leaving 3 bases between them. Germline V gene lookup returns CDR1 SGHTA and CDR2 FQGTGA. CDR3 region: CASSFGGANVLTF. CDR3 DNA sequence: TGTGCCAGCAGCTTTGGTGGGGCCAACGTCCTGACTTTC.

The chain uses TRBV28 and TRBJ1-2, with a tentative D call TRBD1 (6 bases). This CDR3 is built from 12 residues. CDR1 and CDR2 (germline): MDHEN, SYDVKM. V shed 5 bases and J shed 10 bases, with 14 bases lying between them. CDR3 in DNA: TGTGCCAGCAGTGGGAGGGGGGGTTACTACACCTTC. Translation gives CASSGRGGYYTF.

The V gene is TRBV5-6, the J gene TRBJ2-1; TRBD2 matches at 7 bases. The CDR3 consists of 15 residues. Germline V gene data show CDR1 as SGHDT and CDR2 as YYEEEE. V lost 2 bases and J lost 7; bases outside the gene matches: 9. The CDR3 bases are TGTGCCAGCAGCTTAGGGGCGGGAGTGGGGAATGAGCAGTTCTTC. Residues: CASSLGAGVGNEQFF.

J is TRBJ1-1 and V is TRBV7-9; 9 bases fit TRBD1. Germline CDR1 and CDR2: SEHNR and FQNEAQ (reference sequence). This CDR3 is 15 amino acids long. V lost 1 base, J lost 4 bases, and 4 bases stayed unmatched. CDR3 loop: CASSLGDRVGTEAFF. The CDR3 DNA reads as TGTGCCAGCAGCTTAGGGGACAGGGTCGGCACTGAAGCTTTCTTT.

The V gene is TRBV25-1, the J gene TRBJ1-1; D remains unclear. Trimming left V 6 bases short and J 0 bases short, with 5 bases between. The germline V gene encodes CDR1 MGHDK and CDR2 SYGVNS. The CDR3 contains 12 residues. The CDR3 sequence: CASRQMNTEAFF. The CDR3 DNA reads TGTGCCAGCAGACAGATGAACACTGAAGCTTTCTTT. Variable domain in full (rest from reference TRBV25-1 and TRBJ1-1): EADIYQTPRYLVIGTGKKITLECSQTMGHDKMYWYQQDPGMELHLIHYSYGVNSTEKGDLSSESTVSRIRTEHFPLTLESARPSHTSQYLCASRQMNTEAFFGQGTRLTVV.

This chain uses TRBV10-2 with TRBJ1-5, with TRBD1 as a possible D gene (5 bases). Trimming pared 5 bases from V and 7 bases from J, leaving 21 bases between. This CDR3 is 16 amino acids long. Germline V gene lookup returns CDR1 WSHSY and CDR2 SAAADI. The CDR3 sequence is CASSRTDAGPLQPQHF. The CDR3 DNA sequence: TGCGCCAGCAGTCGTACCGATGCGGGGCCCCTCCAGCCCCAGCATTTT.

DNA of the CDR3: TGTGCCAGCAGCTTGACACTAGCGGGAGGAGGCGAGCAGTACTTC. As protein: CASSLTLAGGGEQYF. The chain links TRBV5-4 to TRBJ2-7, with 12 nucleotides matching TRBD2. The V gene's germline CDR1 is SGHNT and CDR2 YYREEE (reference sequence). The CDR3 consists of 15 residues. V shed 1 base and J 6 bases; nucleotides not matched to a gene: 5.